This TCR beta chain stems from a study of blood T cell repertoires in COVID-19. About the study: The origin of the acute and convalescent COVID-19 samples was the United States, Italy and Spain.

CDR3 length: 16 residues. V dropped 0 bases and J dropped 3; count of bases not matched to a gene: 8. From germline, CDR1 is SGDLS and CDR2 YYNGEE. Authors' analysis steps: The authors estimated nucleated cell counts from reference gene primer amplification. Profiling relied on immunoSEQ multiplex PCR, and the TCRdb table lists in-frame clones only, not all of them. That table supplies the V and J calls and clone size; D and trimming were determined from the DNA. The sample consists of fewer than 90,000 clones, about 95% of them appearing once. The sequenced sample was peripheral blood. The V call is TRBV9, the J call TRBJ2-7; 8 bases match TRBD2. This TCR was sampled from a human donor with active COVID-19. The donor label of this sample is uncertain. The CDR3 region has the DNA TGTGCCAGCAGCGTAGCGGCAGCGGGGGTTCACTACGAGCAGTACTTC. Amino acid sequence: CASSVAAAGVHYEQYF.